These T cell receptor beta chains were read from a single sample in a study of shared clonotypes between healthy human individuals. TCRdb keeps only in-frame clones here, not all; method: immunoSEQ multiplex PCR. The table lists roughly 410,000 clones, 96% of them singletons. Material for sequencing was memory CD8+ T cells sorted from blood. Every receptor here comes from a man under 40 in good health. CDR3s include the opening cysteine and the closing phenylalanine or tryptophan. A D gene is named only where the DNA matches it firmly. Size is stated for part of the rows, as once, few or many counts, or as a class when the clone is expanded.

clone size: .; J gene: TRBJ2-7; D gene: .; V gene: TRBV10-1; CDR3 protein: CASSSAYEQYF; CDR3 DNA: TGCGCCAGCTCGTCCGCGTACGAGCAGTACTTC
clone size: .; J gene: TRBJ1-5; D gene: .; V gene: TRBV30; CDR3 protein: CAWSSRKRLGNQPQHF; CDR3 DNA: TGTGCCTGGAGTTCCCGTAAGCGACTAGGGAATCAGCCCCAGCATTTT
clone size: .; J gene: TRBJ2-7; D gene: TRBD2; V gene: TRBV5-6; CDR3 protein: CASSLGGTFGYEQYF; CDR3 DNA: TGTGCCAGCAGTCTGGGAGGGACCTTCGGATACGAGCAGTACTTC
clone size: .; J gene: TRBJ2-7; D gene: TRBD2; V gene: TRBV7-2; CDR3 protein: CASSLGTSGSYEQYF; CDR3 DNA: TGTGCCAGCAGCTTAGGGACTAGCGGGAGTTACGAGCAGTACTTC
clone size: .; J gene: TRBJ2-7; D gene: .; V gene: TRBV7-9; CDR3 protein: CASSRTGHGQYF; CDR3 DNA: TGTGCCAGCAGCCGCACAGGGCACGGGCAGTACTTC
clone size: .; J gene: TRBJ1-1; D gene: .; V gene: TRBV28; CDR3 protein: CASSLQGREAFF; CDR3 DNA: TGTGCCAGCAGTTTACAAGGGAGGGAAGCTTTCTTT
clone size: .; J gene: TRBJ2-7; D gene: TRBD2; V gene: TRBV28; CDR3 protein: CASSSSGIPSYEQYF; CDR3 DNA: TGTGCCAGCAGTTCTAGCGGGATCCCCTCCTACGAGCAGTACTTC
clone size: once; J gene: TRBJ1-4; D gene: .; V gene: TRBV28; CDR3 protein: CASSPDTFNEKLFF; CDR3 DNA: TGTGCCAGCAGCCCCGACACCTTTAATGAAAAACTGTTTTTT
clone size: .; J gene: TRBJ2-3; D gene: .; V gene: TRBV5-1; CDR3 protein: CASSFKFDTQYF; CDR3 DNA: TGCGCCAGCAGCTTTAAGTTTGATACGCAGTATTTT
clone size: .; J gene: TRBJ1-5; D gene: .; V gene: TRBV6-1; CDR3 protein: CASAPELPWNQPQHF; CDR3 DNA: TGTGCCAGCGCCCCAGAGCTACCTTGGAATCAGCCCCAGCATTTT
clone size: .; J gene: TRBJ2-3; D gene: TRBD2; V gene: TRBV29-1; CDR3 protein: CSVLRGLSGSPWDTQYF; CDR3 DNA: TGCAGCGTCCTCCGGGGGTTGAGCGGGAGCCCCTGGGATACGCAGTATTTT
clone size: .; J gene: TRBJ2-7; D gene: .; V gene: TRBV27; CDR3 protein: CASSPLREQYF; CDR3 DNA: TGTGCCAGCAGTCCCCTTCGGGAGCAGTACTTC
clone size: .; J gene: TRBJ1-5; D gene: .; V gene: TRBV5-3; CDR3 protein: CARSLTAPSRSAVSQPQHF; CDR3 DNA: TGTGCCAGAAGCTTGACGGCCCCATCCCGGTCCGCAGTCAGTCAGCCCCAGCATTTT
clone size: once; J gene: TRBJ2-1; D gene: .; V gene: TRBV27; CDR3 protein: CASSLQGGENEQFF; CDR3 DNA: TGTGCCAGCAGTTTACAGGGCGGGGAAAATGAGCAGTTCTTC
clone size: .; J gene: TRBJ1-2; D gene: TRBD1; V gene: TRBV19; CDR3 protein: CASTLTGYGYTF; CDR3 DNA: TGTGCCAGTACTCTGACAGGGTATGGCTACACCTTC
clone size: .; J gene: TRBJ1-1; D gene: .; V gene: TRBV10-3; CDR3 protein: CAISPRNTEAFF; CDR3 DNA: TGTGCCATCAGTCCAAGAAACACTGAAGCTTTCTTT
clone size: .; J gene: TRBJ1-2; D gene: TRBD1; V gene: TRBV18; CDR3 protein: CASSQTGGGGYTF; CDR3 DNA: TGTGCCAGCTCACAAACAGGGGGCGGAGGCTACACCTTC
clone size: .; J gene: TRBJ1-6; D gene: .; V gene: TRBV2; CDR3 protein: CASSPHRVGNSPLHF; CDR3 DNA: TGTGCCAGCAGTCCTCACAGGGTTGGTAATTCACCCCTCCACTTT
clone size: few; J gene: TRBJ1-1; D gene: .; V gene: TRBV19; CDR3 protein: CASTAVGTEAFF; CDR3 DNA: TGTGCCAGTACAGCGGTCGGCACTGAAGCTTTCTTT
clone size: once; J gene: TRBJ2-7; D gene: .; V gene: TRBV6-1; CDR3 protein: CASSHRDPNYEQYF; CDR3 DNA: TGTGCCAGCAGCCACAGGGACCCTAACTACGAGCAGTACTTC
clone size: .; J gene: TRBJ1-4; D gene: .; V gene: TRBV7-9; CDR3 protein: CASSFSEYEKLFF; CDR3 DNA: TGTGCCAGCAGCTTTTCCGAATATGAAAAACTGTTTTTT
clone size: .; J gene: TRBJ1-2; D gene: TRBD1; V gene: TRBV6-5; CDR3 protein: CASSYYRGAYGYTF; CDR3 DNA: TGTGCCAGCAGTTACTACAGGGGCGCCTATGGCTACACCTTC
clone size: .; J gene: TRBJ2-1; D gene: TRBD2; V gene: TRBV11-3; CDR3 protein: CASSLTGGRADEQFF; CDR3 DNA: TGTGCCAGCAGCTTAACGGGCGGGAGGGCCGATGAGCAGTTCTTC
clone size: .; J gene: TRBJ2-5; D gene: TRBD1; V gene: TRBV4-1; CDR3 protein: CASSHRDSFQETQYF; CDR3 DNA: TGCGCCAGCAGCCACCGGGACAGCTTCCAAGAGACCCAGTACTTC
clone size: .; J gene: TRBJ2-1; D gene: TRBD1; V gene: TRBV7-9; CDR3 protein: CASSLERQGAGEQFF; CDR3 DNA: TGTGCCAGCAGCTTAGAGCGGCAGGGGGCCGGTGAGCAGTTCTTC
clone size: .; J gene: TRBJ2-1; D gene: TRBD2; V gene: TRBV25-1; CDR3 protein: CASSPSGTYNEQFF; CDR3 DNA: TGTGCCAGCAGTCCCAGCGGGACTTACAATGAGCAGTTCTTC
clone size: .; J gene: TRBJ2-5; D gene: .; V gene: TRBV28; CDR3 protein: CASSFLQETQYF; CDR3 DNA: TGTGCCAGCAGTTTTTTACAAGAGACCCAGTACTTC